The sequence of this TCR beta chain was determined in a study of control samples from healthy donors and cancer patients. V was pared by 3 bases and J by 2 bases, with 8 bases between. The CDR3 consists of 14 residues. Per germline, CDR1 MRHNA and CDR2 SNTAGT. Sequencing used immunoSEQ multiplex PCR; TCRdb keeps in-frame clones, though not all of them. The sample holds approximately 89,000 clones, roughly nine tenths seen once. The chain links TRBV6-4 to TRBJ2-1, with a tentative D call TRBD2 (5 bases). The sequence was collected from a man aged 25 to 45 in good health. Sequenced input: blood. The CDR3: CASSERAAYNEQFF. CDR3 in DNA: TGTGCCAGCAGTGAGAGGGCGGCCTACAATGAGCAGTTCTTC.